This TCR beta chain originates from a study of shared clonotypes between healthy human individuals (dated by TCRdb to about 2020). In the study overall: The cohort included three men and a couple of women between 18 and 49 years of age. To estimate repertoire size and how much clonotypes are shared between individuals, the study performed deep sequencing of blood TCR repertoires from a handful of healthy adults. To increase sequencing depth and limit assay-specific biases, TCR repertoire library preparation and sequencing were carried out by different laboratories using diverse techniques. For each donor, three plates each were used for CD4 naive and CD4 memory, two plates were used for CD8 naive, and one plate was used for CD8 memory. Per donor, leukapheresis produced somewhere between about 0.8 and 9.5 billion PBMCs.

Overall results and qualifications from the work: Based on pairwise subsampling, the degree of clonotype sharing among donors was expected to be affected by sequencing depth. Compared with non-shared clonotypes, the clonotypes found in all four sorted-subset donors had higher generation probabilities. About 5% of naive CD4, roughly 3.6% of naive CD8, approximately 2.2% of memory CD4, and more than 0.35% of memory CD8 clonotypes were shared across a few donors. Naive subsets generally had larger estimated clonotype richness than memory subsets did. Because the study included only a small number of donors, the genetic and exposure-history diversity represented was limited. Sampling was limited to blood, and TCR repertoires in tissue likely differ from TCR repertoires in blood. Incomplete sequencing was indicated by rarefaction of sorted-subset datasets, despite the large sequencing depth.

Using the deep immunoSEQ assay, multiplex PCR amplified TCR CDR3 regions from genomic DNA. Extracted genomic DNA from each cell subset was distributed evenly across all wells of several immunoSEQ 96-well plates, and each plate was treated as a replicate. For sorted subsets, approximately 210 ng genomic DNA, equal to tens of thousands of T cell genomes, was loaded into each replicate PCR. Purified libraries were quantified with a Qubit 3.0 fluorometer, sized on a Bioanalyzer 2100, and re-quantified with the KAPA Library Quantification kit. Each immunoSEQ 96-well plate was sequenced on its own single-read 150-cycle Illumina NextSeq 550 flow cell. The authors' analysis ran thus. The immunoSEQ output contained only junctional sequences without quality scores, so filtering could not match that applied to full-length reads. Sequences were annotated with PyIR, a Python wrapper for IgBLAST v1.9, using IMGT germline references to assign V/J genes and CDR3. Any read was removed if the V/J assignment was weak (E-value above 1e-6), the CDR3 was missing, or the read contained stop codons, out-of-frame junctions, or ambiguous translated residues. V3J clonotypes were defined as sequences sharing an identical inferred V gene, J gene, and CDR3 amino acid sequence. To compute the percentage overlap between repertoires, the number of shared unique clonotypes was divided by the size of the smaller repertoire. Three approaches were used to assess repertoire richness: RTK rarefaction, the Chao1 estimator, and Recon v2.1 estimates of unobserved clonotypes. For all TCRbeta clonotypes obtained by the gDNA method from a handful of donors, generation probabilities were computed with OLGA. TCRdb re-hosts the immuneACCESS table, in-frame sequences only. Its copies lack some clones; in the studies checked, an unresolved V gene accounts for under half of them, and the cause for the rest is not known. V and J calls and clone size are those listed in that table; D and trimming were worked out from the DNA. The sample profile shows 700,000 or so clones; 72% of them were found once. In total, the top ten clones hold under 2% of the sample.

The donors were healthy, HIV-negative adults who had no recently reported acute infections or vaccinations. Every donor was a Caucasian adult residing in Nashville, Tennessee, USA. CD4+ T cells were enriched through magnetic negative selection, after which naive cells were positively selected on CD45RA and the remaining negative fraction served as the memory subset. Blood was obtained by leukapheresis, after which PBMCs were separated by Ficoll-Histopaque density gradient centrifugation and cryopreserved in liquid nitrogen vapor phase. Analytical flow cytometry was used to check the purity and quantity of every magnetically sorted T cell population. Genomic DNA was isolated from each sorted fraction and quantified by UV absorbance on a Nanodrop 2000c. On this clone: Its antigen is still unknown. Per-nucleotide qualities are absent, and no much larger clonotype sits a single base away.

Deletion took 1 base off V and 4 bases off J, with a span of 20 bases between the germline ends. Reading from cysteine to phenylalanine, the CDR3 counts 18 amino acids. Just CDR3 DNA is preserved here, 54 bases in frame from base 1. In the germline V gene, CDR1 corresponds to LGHNA and CDR2 to YNFKEQ. Sequencing used memory CD4+ T cells sorted from blood. The sample's cell subset or site, from its label and the paper: CD45RA-negative fraction. The rearrangement joined TRBV4-2 to TRBJ2-1; matching of 6 bases hints at TRBD2 as the D gene. This TCR was sampled from a woman under 40 in good health. The CDR3 sequence is CASSQGPRGVVGYNEQFF. The DNA sequence is TGTGCCAGCAGCCAAGGACCTCGCGGGGTAGTGGGATACAATGAGCAGTTCTTC.